The present entry profiles one TCR beta chain with its context. Antigen: not known. These data belong to a study of cytomegalovirus exposure and HLA in healthy donors. Here immunoSEQ multiplex PCR was the method, and the copy in TCRdb shows in-frame clones only, minus some. The sample records 130,000 or so clones, over 85% being singletons. Findings and caveats of the study: Reports credit the classifier with highly specific, highly sensitive diagnosis of cytomegalovirus status. 164 TCR beta chains were listed as cytomegalovirus-associated. Subsequent analysis revealed that first-cohort TCR clusters tended to co-occur in the roughly 120 validation repertoires.

This TCR derives from a young woman in good health and CMV-seronegative. The sample consisted of PBMCs.

CDR3 sequence reads: CASSSIHPAGGPLNEQFF. The CDR3 DNA reads TGTGCCAGCAGTTCGATCCACCCAGCGGGGGGGCCCCTCAATGAGCAGTTCTTC. The chain recombines TRBV28 with TRBJ2-1, with 10 bases matching TRBD2. The CDR3 is 18 residues long. Unmatched junction bases numbered 15, after V lost 4 bases and J lost 6 bases. Per germline, CDR1 MDHEN and CDR2 SYDVKM.